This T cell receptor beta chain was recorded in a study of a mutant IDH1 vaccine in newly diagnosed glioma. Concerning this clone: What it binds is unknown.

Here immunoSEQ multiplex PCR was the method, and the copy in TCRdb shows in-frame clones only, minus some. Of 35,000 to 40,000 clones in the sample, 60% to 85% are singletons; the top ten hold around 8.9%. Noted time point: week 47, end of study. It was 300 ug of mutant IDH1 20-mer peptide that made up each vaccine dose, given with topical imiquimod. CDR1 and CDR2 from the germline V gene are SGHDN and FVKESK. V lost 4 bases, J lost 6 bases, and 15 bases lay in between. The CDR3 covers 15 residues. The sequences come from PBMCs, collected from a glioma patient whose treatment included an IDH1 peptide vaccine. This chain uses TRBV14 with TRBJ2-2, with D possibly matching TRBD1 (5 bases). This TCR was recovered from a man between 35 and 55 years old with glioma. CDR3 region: CASSPPVTGAGELFF. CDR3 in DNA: TGTGCCAGCAGCCCCCCGGTCACAGGCGCCGGGGAGCTGTTTTTT.